This T cell receptor beta chain was captured in a study of cytomegalovirus exposure and HLA in healthy donors (dated by TCRdb to the late 2010s). Regarding the complete study: An earlier analysis of roughly 500 of the donors reported roughly 300 Gb of sequence data and 117 million unique TCR beta sequences obtained from roughly 170 million T cells. Along with the approximately 700-subject first cohort, a separate validation cohort of over a hundred different subjects was used. Among the roughly 390 genotyped donors, approximately 82% belonged to the genetic ancestry cluster associated with self-reported Caucasian donors. A later analysis re-analyzed previously published TCR beta repertoires from 550 to 700 donors and added high-resolution HLA genotyping to study TCR occurrence patterns. A later genetic analysis took genome-wide SNP genotypes for about three fifths of the roughly 670 donors and used that subset as a discovery cohort. The T cell repertoires of 550 to 850 subjects were profiled by immunosequencing and related to cytomegalovirus serostatus. Roughly 300 gigabases of sequencing data and approximately 92 million unique TCR sequences made up an early release that covered 500 to 650 HLA-typed donors. Alongside the repertoire data, information on donor age, sex, ethnicity and CMV serostatus was compiled. Several DR-DQ haplotypes were handled as single units for association and clustering because linkage in the cohort was strong. Class I and class II HLA loci were covered by the typing at four-digit resolution. All discovery cohort repertoires had been generated on a single sequencing platform. On average, roughly 240,000 unique TCR beta nucleotide sequences were sequenced per donor among 398 genotyped donors of the cohort, with roughly 18% of those sequences being non-productive. The aim of the study was to test whether cataloging public T cell receptors could identify signatures of past pathogen exposure. The later analysis used no new phenotypic data to find candidate immune exposures, relying instead on TCR beta sequences and their occurrence across donors. The number of donors typed differed by locus, with roughly 620-630 for A, B, C, DRB1 and DQB1, around 500 for DQA1, under 610 for DPA1, and 400 to 490 for DPB1. High-throughput TCR immunosequencing, statistical association of individual TCRs with disease status, and machine learning were combined to predict cytomegalovirus infection status. An earlier analysis of several hundred of the donors applied high-throughput TCR beta sequencing to assess whether each TCR beta V gene segment acted as functional or pseudogenic.

General study outcomes and caveats: Because some donors lacked HLA typing at each locus, the association tests relied only on the typed subset. V-gene and J-gene trimming of TCR beta chains was associated with a missense DCLRE1C variant in a later genetic analysis, and the association was replicated in an independent cohort. Most TCR sequences were observed very rarely across donors, whereas some public TCRs were present in many individuals. Several of the top co-occurrence clusters appeared to be linked to parvovirus B19, influenza, CMV and Epstein-Barr virus, according to a later analysis. The authors suggested that the approach could potentially be extended to other disease states and immunological phenotypes. About 17 rarely observed V segments, including chromosome 9 orphons, were excluded from the earlier analysis of almost 600 of the donors because counts were too low. Sequencing depth was assumed to be roughly uniform across donors in the presence/absence analyses, though that assumption may not hold. Correlated functional status among segregating V segments might reflect linkage disequilibrium, but an unknown experimental factor could not be ruled out. A further reported finding was that TCR beta sequences accurately predicted the HLA-A and HLA-B alleles for most subjects in the first cohort. A few of the identified cytomegalovirus-associated TCR beta chains were confirmed in vitro to be specific for cytomegalovirus antigens. In an earlier analysis of more than 450 of the donors, most TCR beta V segments were observed in productive rearrangements about 90% or about 30% of the time, broadly matching IMGT annotations. Cytomegalovirus status was reported to be diagnosed by the classifier with high specificity and sensitivity in both the original and validation cohorts. In a later analysis, TCR association rates were found to vary across HLA loci, with the most associated TCRs seen for DRB1 alleles and the fewest for HLA-C alleles. Because the 87-base-pair reads could not distinguish some IMGT-functional V segments, including TRBV6-2 and TRBV6-3, those segments were excluded. A cluster of highly shared sequence variants was judged likely to represent a technical artifact of the sequencing pipeline. According to a later genetic analysis, donors in an Asian-associated ancestry cluster had fewer N-insertions in productive TCRs than the roughly 700-donor mean. In a later analysis, around 15,000 TCR beta sequences were associated with specific HLA alleles at a false discovery rate of 0.05. The study gave a list of 150 to 200 TCR beta chains associated with cytomegalovirus. In a later analysis, HLA-associated TCR beta chains showed more clonal expansion and lower generation probabilities than non-associated chains that were equally common. A later analysis found that most CMV-associated TCR beta chains appeared HLA-restricted, with HLA associations seemingly driven largely by CMV exposure. For the cohort, immune exposure information was limited to CMV serostatus. The cohort was sequenced for TCR beta chains only, and without alpha or paired-chain data the features that could be detected were limited. When HLA alleles, especially DR and DQ, strongly co-occurred, TCR associations were difficult to assign to individual alleles.

The receptor library was made with the immunoSEQ multiplex PCR assay. A mixture of 60 forward primers for TCR Vbeta segments and 13 reverse primers for TCR Jbeta segments was used in the multiplex PCR. A multiplex PCR assay on genomic DNA amplified the CDR3 region of rearranged TCR beta genes. The Illumina HiSeq System was used to sequence the amplified TCR beta libraries as 87-base-pair reads. On the study's bioinformatics: A later analysis counted about 82 million unique TCR beta chains across the 666 repertoires, and roughly 10 million of these chains were shared by at least two donors. To remove PCR and sequencing errors, raw reads were error-corrected and collapsed into unique sequences using a nearest-neighbor algorithm that merged closely related sequences. To assign V, D and J gene segments, CDR3 sequences were aligned to IMGT reference sequences. Each retained sequence needed at least a six-nucleotide match to both a V gene segment and a J gene segment. Rearrangements were classified as productive when the CDR3 lacked stop codons and remained in frame with V and J, and all other rearrangements were classified as non-productive. CDR3 was defined according to IMGT convention as the region running from the second conserved V-encoded cysteine to the conserved J-encoded phenylalanine. The earlier analysis of 500 to 650 of the donors excluded any sequence lacking an unambiguous match to a single V gene segment. In an earlier analysis of some 590 of the donors, a V segment was called functional when productive rearrangements were above 56.7%, and segregating when the standard deviation between donors exceeded 5%. A statistical classification framework was developed to diagnose cytomegalovirus status using the catalog of TCR beta chain sequences. In a later analysis, TCR nucleotide sequences were compared against IMGT/GENE-DB human TR gene sequences so that V and J genes could be assigned. A later analysis assigned CDR3 sequences and most-parsimonious VDJ recombination scenarios with the TCRdist pipeline. In a later analysis, every TCR beta chain was defined by the combination of its CDR3 amino acid sequence and its V-gene family, and reads without a unique V-gene family were dropped. As a way to deal with suspected cross-contamination and a sequencing artifact, a later analysis dropped approximately 590 nucleotide sequences that were highly shared and had low generation probability. For each public chain, a later analysis derived a clonal expansion index from normalized ranks of inferred template counts within each repertoire. In a later analysis, generation probabilities were computed with a VDJ recombination model fitted to out-of-frame rearrangements, and the resulting probabilities were checked against IGoR. A later analysis scored TCR-TCR, TCR-HLA and TCR-CMV co-occurrence with hypergeometric tests, applying a repertoire-size bias correction to TCR pairs. To estimate false discovery rates, a later analysis permuted the HLA or CMV assignments 20 times. In a later analysis, co-occurring TCRs were grouped with DBSCAN, and TCRdist sequence similarity was added when clustering was performed within HLA-allele-positive subsets. Repertoires with fewer than 30,000 or more than 120,000 public chains were left out of co-occurrence clustering, as were about five repertoires with anomalous nucleotide sharing. TCRdb took this table from immuneACCESS and kept in-frame rearrangements with V and J called. Such tables lack part of the clones; where checked against another copy, unresolved V genes explain under half of the gap, and the rest is unexplained. That table supplies the V and J calls and clone size; D and trimming were determined from the DNA. Counted in this sample were under 150,000 clones; around four fifths of them appeared once. Of the sample, about 8.1% falls within the top ten clones.

In the germline V gene (reference sequence), CDR1 corresponds to GTSNPN and CDR2 to SVGIG. V is clipped by 4 bases and J by 14 bases, and the sequence between their germline boundaries is 17 bases long. The CDR3, cysteine through phenylalanine, is 11 amino acids long. Of all the DNA, just the CDR3 is kept, 33 bases in frame from base 1. Concerning this clone itself: Its antigen is still unknown. No much larger clonotype is one base removed from it; base qualities were not supplied.

The cohort was made up of approximately 700 healthy bone marrow donors. At the time of sampling, all cohort members were nominally healthy, though unrecorded immune exposures were likely present. The donor was CMV seropositive and belonged to the group of over 250 seropositive cohort members. Every donor gave a peripheral blood sample, and the peripheral blood mononuclear cells from that sample were used for TCR beta sequencing. The Qiagen DNeasy Blood Extraction Kit was used to extract genomic DNA from the blood cell samples. This clonotype was obtained from a woman between 45 and 60 years old in good health and CMV-seropositive. Sequenced material: PBMCs. The chain is encoded by TRBV30 joined to TRBJ1-2; there is no confident call for the D gene. CDR3 sequence: CAWTPRGSITF. The nucleotide sequence is given as TGTGCCTGGACTCCGCGGGGATCAATAACCTTC.